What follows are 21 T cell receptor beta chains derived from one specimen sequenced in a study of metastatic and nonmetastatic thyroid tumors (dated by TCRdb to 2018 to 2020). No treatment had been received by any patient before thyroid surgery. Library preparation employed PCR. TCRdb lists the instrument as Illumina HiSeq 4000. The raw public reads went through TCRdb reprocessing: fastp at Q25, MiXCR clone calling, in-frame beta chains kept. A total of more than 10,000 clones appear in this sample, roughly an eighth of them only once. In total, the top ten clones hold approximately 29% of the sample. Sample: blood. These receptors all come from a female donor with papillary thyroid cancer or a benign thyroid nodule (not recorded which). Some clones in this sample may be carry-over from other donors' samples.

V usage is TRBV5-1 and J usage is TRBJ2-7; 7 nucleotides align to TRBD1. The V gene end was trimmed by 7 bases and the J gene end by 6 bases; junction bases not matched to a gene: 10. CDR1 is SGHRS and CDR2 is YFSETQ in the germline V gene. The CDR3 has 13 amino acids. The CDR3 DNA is TGCGCCAGCCGGTGGACAGGAGGACCCGAGCAGTACTTC. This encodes CASRWTGGPEQYF.

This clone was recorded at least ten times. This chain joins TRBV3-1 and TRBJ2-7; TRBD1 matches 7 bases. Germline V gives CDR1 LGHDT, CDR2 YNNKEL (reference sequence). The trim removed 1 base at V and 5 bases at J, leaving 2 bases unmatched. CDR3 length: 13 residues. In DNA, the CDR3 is TGTGCCAGCAGCCAAGGGACAGGACACGAGCAGTACTTC. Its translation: CASSQGTGHEQYF.

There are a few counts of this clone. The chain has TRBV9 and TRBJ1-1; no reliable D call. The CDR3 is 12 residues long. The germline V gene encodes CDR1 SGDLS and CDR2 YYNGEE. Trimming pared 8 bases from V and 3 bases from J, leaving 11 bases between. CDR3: CASQVPDTEAFF. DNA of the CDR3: TGTGCCAGTCAGGTTCCTGACACTGAAGCTTTCTTT.

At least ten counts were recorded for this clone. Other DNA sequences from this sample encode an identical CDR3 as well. CDR3 loop: CASSLGPRVEETQYF. The CDR3 coding sequence is TGCGCCAGCAGCCTGGGACCCCGCGTGGAAGAGACCCAGTACTTC. This chain connects TRBV5-1 to TRBJ2-5, with D perhaps matching TRBD1 or TRBD2 (5 bases each). V lost 4 bases to trimming and J lost 3 bases, with 16 bases between them. This CDR3 is 15 amino acids long. From germline, CDR1 is SGHRS and CDR2 YFSETQ.

CDR3 residues: CASSFIDTGELFF. The CDR3, as DNA: TGTGCCAGCAGCTTTATAGACACCGGGGAGCTGTTTTTT. The chain recombines TRBV25-1 with TRBJ2-2, with D unclear. The CDR3 consists of 13 residues. Germline V lookup: CDR1 MGHDK, CDR2 SYGVNS. Trimming stripped 6 bases from V and 3 bases from J, with 8 bases between.

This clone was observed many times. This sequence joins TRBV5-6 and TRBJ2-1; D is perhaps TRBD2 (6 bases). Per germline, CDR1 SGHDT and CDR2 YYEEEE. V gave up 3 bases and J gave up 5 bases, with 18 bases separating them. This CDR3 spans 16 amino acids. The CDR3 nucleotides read TGTGCCAGCAGCTCGACCTACCGGGACTTCAACAATGAGCAGTTCTTC. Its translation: CASSSTYRDFNNEQFF.

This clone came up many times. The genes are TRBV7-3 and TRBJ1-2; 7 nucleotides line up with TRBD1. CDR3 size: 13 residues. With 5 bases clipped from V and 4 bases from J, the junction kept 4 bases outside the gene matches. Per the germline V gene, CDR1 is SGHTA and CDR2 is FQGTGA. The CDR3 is CASSQQGFYGYTF. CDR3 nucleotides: TGTGCCAGCAGCCAACAGGGGTTCTATGGCTACACCTTC. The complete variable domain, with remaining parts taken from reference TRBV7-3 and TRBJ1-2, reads GAGVSQTPSNKVTEKGKYVELRCDPISGHTALYWYRQSLGQGPEFLIYFQGTGAADDSGLPNDRFFAVRPEGSVSTLKIQRTERGDSAVYLCASSQQGFYGYTFGSGTRLTVV.

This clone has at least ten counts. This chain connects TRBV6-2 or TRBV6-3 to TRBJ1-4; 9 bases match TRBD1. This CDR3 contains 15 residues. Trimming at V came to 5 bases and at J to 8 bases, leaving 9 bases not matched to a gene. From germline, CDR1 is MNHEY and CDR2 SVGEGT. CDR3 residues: CASSTWTGVFEKLFF. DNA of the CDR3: TGTGCCAGCAGTACGTGGACAGGGGTGTTCGAAAAACTGTTTTTT.

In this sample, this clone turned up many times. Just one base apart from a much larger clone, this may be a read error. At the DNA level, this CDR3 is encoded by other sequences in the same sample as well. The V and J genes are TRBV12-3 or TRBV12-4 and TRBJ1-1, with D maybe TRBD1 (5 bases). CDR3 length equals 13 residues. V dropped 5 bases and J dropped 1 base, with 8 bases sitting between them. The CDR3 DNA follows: TGTGCCAGCAGTAACACAGGGAACACTGAAGCTTTCTTT. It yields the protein CASSNTGNTEAFF.

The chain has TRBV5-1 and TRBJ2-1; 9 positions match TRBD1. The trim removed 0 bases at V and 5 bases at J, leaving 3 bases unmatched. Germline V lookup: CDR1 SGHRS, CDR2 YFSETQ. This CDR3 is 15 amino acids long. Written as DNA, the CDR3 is TGCGCCAGCAGCTTGGGGACAGGGGCGAACAATGAGCAGTTCTTC. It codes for CASSLGTGANNEQFF.

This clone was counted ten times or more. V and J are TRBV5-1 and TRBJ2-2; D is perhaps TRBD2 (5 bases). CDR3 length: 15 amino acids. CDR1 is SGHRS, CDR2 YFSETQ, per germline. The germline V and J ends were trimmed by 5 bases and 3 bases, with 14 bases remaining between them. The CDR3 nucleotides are TGCGCCAGCAGGGGTCTACAAGCGGACACCGGGGAGCTGTTTTTT. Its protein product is CASRGLQADTGELFF. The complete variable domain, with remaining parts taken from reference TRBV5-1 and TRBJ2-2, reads KAGVTQTPRYLIKTRGQQVTLSCSPISGHRSVSWYQQTPGQGLQFLFEYFSETQRNKGNFPGRFSGRQFSNSRSEMNVSTLELGDSALYLCASRGLQADTGELFFGEGSRLTVL.

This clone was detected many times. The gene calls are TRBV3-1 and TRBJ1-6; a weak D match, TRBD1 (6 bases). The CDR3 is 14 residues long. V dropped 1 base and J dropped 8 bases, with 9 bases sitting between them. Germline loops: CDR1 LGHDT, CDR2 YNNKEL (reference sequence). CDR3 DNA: TGTGCCAGCAGCCAAGGGGACAAGGATTCACCCCTCCACTTT. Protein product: CASSQGDKDSPLHF.

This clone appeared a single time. CDR3 DNA: TGTGCCAGCAGCCCAGGGACTAGCGGCACAGATACGCAGTATTTT. Its translation: CASSPGTSGTDTQYF. The genes are TRBV11-3 and TRBJ2-3, with 10 bases lining up with TRBD2. Looked up from germline, CDR1 is SGHNT and CDR2 is YENEEA. This CDR3 has 15 amino acids. Trimming at V came to 5 bases and at J to 1 base, leaving 3 bases not matched to a gene.

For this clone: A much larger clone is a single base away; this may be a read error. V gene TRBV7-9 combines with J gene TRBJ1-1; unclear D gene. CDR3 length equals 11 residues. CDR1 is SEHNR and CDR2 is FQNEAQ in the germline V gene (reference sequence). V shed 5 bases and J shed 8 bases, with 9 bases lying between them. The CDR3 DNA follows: TGTGCCAGCAGCCCGATGGAGGAAGCTTTCTTT. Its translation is CASSPMEEAFF.

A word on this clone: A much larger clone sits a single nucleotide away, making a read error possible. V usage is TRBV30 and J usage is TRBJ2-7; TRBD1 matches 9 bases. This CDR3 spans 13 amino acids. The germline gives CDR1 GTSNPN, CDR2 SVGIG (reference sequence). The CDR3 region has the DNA TGTGCCTGGAGTTCGGACAGGGGATACGGGCAGTACTTC. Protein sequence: CAWSSDRGYGQYF.

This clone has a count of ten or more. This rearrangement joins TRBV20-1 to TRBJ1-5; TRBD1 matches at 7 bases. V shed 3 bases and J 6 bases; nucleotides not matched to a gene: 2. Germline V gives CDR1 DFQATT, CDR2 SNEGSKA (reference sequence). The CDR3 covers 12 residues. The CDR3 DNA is TGCAGTGCTAGGACAGGGAGTCAGCCCCAGCATTTT. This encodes CSARTGSQPQHF.

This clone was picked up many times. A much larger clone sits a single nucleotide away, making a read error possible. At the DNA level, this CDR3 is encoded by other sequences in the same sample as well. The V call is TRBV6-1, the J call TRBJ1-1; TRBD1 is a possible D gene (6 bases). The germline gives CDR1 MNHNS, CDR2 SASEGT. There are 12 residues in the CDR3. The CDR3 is CASRRGNAEAFF. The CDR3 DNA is TGTGCCAGCAGGAGGGGGAACGCTGAAGCTTTCTTT.

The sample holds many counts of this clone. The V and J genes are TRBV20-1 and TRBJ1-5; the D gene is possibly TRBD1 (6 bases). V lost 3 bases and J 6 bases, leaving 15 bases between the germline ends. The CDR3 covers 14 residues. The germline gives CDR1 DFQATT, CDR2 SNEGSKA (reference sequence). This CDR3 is CSASAGGRGQPQHF. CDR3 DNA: TGCAGTGCTAGTGCGGGGGGCAGGGGTCAGCCCCAGCATTTT.

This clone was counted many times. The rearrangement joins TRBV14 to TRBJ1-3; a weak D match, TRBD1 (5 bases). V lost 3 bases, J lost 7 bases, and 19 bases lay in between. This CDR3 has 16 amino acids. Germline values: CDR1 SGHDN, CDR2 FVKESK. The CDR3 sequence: CASSQTLGDPVNTIYF. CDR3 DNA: TGTGCCAGCAGCCAGACCCTGGGGGACCCGGTCAACACCATATATTTT.

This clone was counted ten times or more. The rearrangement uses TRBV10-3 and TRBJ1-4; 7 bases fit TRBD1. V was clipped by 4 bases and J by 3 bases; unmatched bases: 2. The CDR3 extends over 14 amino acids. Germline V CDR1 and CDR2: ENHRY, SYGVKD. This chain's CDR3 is CAISGTGSNEKLFF. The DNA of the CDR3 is TGTGCCATCAGTGGGACAGGTTCTAATGAAAAACTGTTTTTT.

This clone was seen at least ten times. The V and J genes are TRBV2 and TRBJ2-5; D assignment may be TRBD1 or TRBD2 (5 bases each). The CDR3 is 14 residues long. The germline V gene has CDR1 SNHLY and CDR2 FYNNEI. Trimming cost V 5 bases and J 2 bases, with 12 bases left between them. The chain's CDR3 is CASSRRGGQETQYF. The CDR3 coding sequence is TGTGCCAGCAGTCGAAGGGGCGGGCAAGAGACCCAGTACTTC. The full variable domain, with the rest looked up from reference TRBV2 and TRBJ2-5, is EPEVTQTPSHQVTQMGQEVILRCVPISNHLYFYWYRQILGQKVEFLVSFYNNEISEKSEIFDDQFSVERPDGSNFTLKIRSTKLEDSAMYFCASSRRGGQETQYFGPGTRLLVL.